The 27 T cell receptor beta chains given below trace back to one sample, sequenced in a study of shared clonotypes between healthy human individuals. Clones were read by immunoSEQ multiplex PCR, and TCRdb kept only the in-frame ones, dropping some. The data contain a few million clones, around 94% of them seen just once; the ten biggest clones take up around 0.15%. The sequenced material came from naive CD4+ T cells sorted from blood. Subset given: CD45RA+ positively selected. The receptors here all came from a man aged 18 to 29 in good health.

The chain combines TRBV5-1 with TRBJ1-1; 9 positions match TRBD1. V trimming: 4 bases; J trimming: 1 base; junction bases outside the gene matches: 5. CDR1 and CDR2 from the germline V gene are SGHRS and YFSETQ. The CDR3 length is 15 residues. The CDR3 protein is CASSPSGQGNTEAFF. The CDR3 DNA follows: TGCGCCAGCAGCCCTTCGGGACAGGGGAACACTGAAGCTTTCTTT.

The chain has TRBV9 and TRBJ2-1; 9 bases are shared with TRBD1. V was pared by 4 bases and J by 4 bases, with 9 bases of the junction left unmatched. CDR1 SGDLS and CDR2 YYNGEE come from the germline V gene. This CDR3 contains 16 residues. The CDR3 bases are TGTGCCAGCAGCCCACAGGGGACAGGGATTTACAATGAGCAGTTCTTC. Protein sequence: CASSPQGTGIYNEQFF.

The chain combines TRBV2 with TRBJ2-3, with D perhaps matching TRBD1 or TRBD2 (6 bases each). Germline V gene data show CDR1 as SNHLY and CDR2 as FYNNEI. The CDR3 is made up of 16 amino acids. V gave up 2 bases and J gave up 2 bases, with 14 bases separating them. The CDR3 loop reads CASSESVGGPTDTQYF. In DNA form, the CDR3 reads TGTGCCAGCAGTGAATCTGTGGGGGGCCCCACAGATACGCAGTATTTT. Complete variable domain (other parts from reference TRBV2 and TRBJ2-3): EPEVTQTPSHQVTQMGQEVILRCVPISNHLYFYWYRQILGQKVEFLVSFYNNEISEKSEIFDDQFSVERPDGSNFTLKIRSTKLEDSAMYFCASSESVGGPTDTQYFGPGTRLTVL.

V and J are TRBV28 and TRBJ2-4; possible D gene TRBD1, 7 bases. CDR1 and CDR2 (germline): MDHEN, SYDVKM. The length of the CDR3 is 15 residues. Trimming stripped 5 bases from V and 1 base from J, with 12 bases between. CDR3: CASSAGQHAKNIQYF. The CDR3 bases are TGTGCCAGCAGTGCGGGACAGCACGCCAAAAACATTCAGTACTTC.

The chain employs TRBV2 and TRBJ1-5; no definite D call. CDR1 and CDR2 from the germline V gene are SNHLY and FYNNEI. The CDR3 contains 15 residues. V was clipped by 5 bases and J by 4 bases, with 15 bases between them. The DNA for the CDR3 is TGTGCCAGCAGTAGAGACTCCGATCGGAATCAGCCCCAGCATTTT. Protein product: CASSRDSDRNQPQHF.

The chain joins TRBV9 to TRBJ2-2, with 7 bases matching TRBD2. This CDR3 has 16 residues. The trim removed 4 bases at V and 2 bases at J, leaving 8 bases unmatched. The germline V gene encodes CDR1 SGDLS and CDR2 YYNGEE. CDR3 bases: TGTGCCAGCAGCAAATGGGGGACTATCAACACCGGGGAGCTGTTTTTT. Its translation: CASSKWGTINTGELFF.

CDR3 loop: CASSAQGDEQYF. The CDR3, as DNA: TGTGCCAGCTCAGCACAGGGAGACGAGCAGTACTTC. The chain couples TRBV18 to TRBJ2-7; the D gene is possibly TRBD1 (6 bases). The germline V gene encodes CDR1 KGHSH and CDR2 LQKENI. CDR3 size: 12 residues. The V and J ends lost 5 bases and 5 bases respectively, with 10 bases between them.

The CDR3 loop reads CASSYIWGGTQYF. CDR3 DNA: TGTGCCAGCAGTTACATCTGGGGGGGGACCCAGTACTTC. The genes are TRBV6-5 and TRBJ2-5, with TRBD2 matching 7 bases. J lost 7 bases, V lost 2 bases, and 4 bases had no gene match. The CDR3 runs to 13 residues. Germline V gene data show CDR1 as MNHEY and CDR2 as SVGAGI.

The V gene is TRBV27, the J gene TRBJ2-3, with D unresolved. The V gene lost 2 bases and the J gene lost 4 bases, with 7 bases spanning the gap. Germline lookup yields CDR1 MNHEY and CDR2 SMNVEV (reference sequence). This CDR3 is built from 13 residues. DNA of the CDR3: TGTGCCAGCAGTTTAAAAGTCGCAGATACGCAGTATTTT. As protein: CASSLKVADTQYF.

The chain recombines TRBV6-5 with TRBJ2-5, with TRBD2 matching 8 bases. CDR3 size: 15 residues. J was trimmed by 5 bases and V by 3 bases; bases with no gene match: 8. Germline V lookup: CDR1 MNHEY, CDR2 SVGAGI. The CDR3 here is CASSYDSGTSETQYF. Here the CDR3 DNA reads TGTGCCAGCAGTTATGATAGCGGGACGTCGGAGACCCAGTACTTC.

The chain is built from TRBV7-2 and TRBJ1-5; D is unclear. Germline CDR1 SGHTA, CDR2 FQGNSA. The CDR3 has 13 amino acids. V lost 5 bases, J lost 4 bases, and 9 bases lay in between. The CDR3 reads CASSRTLNQPQHF. Written as DNA, the CDR3 is TGTGCCAGCAGCCGGACCTTGAATCAGCCCCAGCATTTT.

The chain recombines TRBV30 with TRBJ2-1, with 8 nucleotides matching TRBD2. The CDR3 runs 15 residues. V was pared by 0 bases and J by 4 bases, with 5 bases of the junction left unmatched. Germline V gene lookup returns CDR1 GTSNPN and CDR2 SVGIG (reference sequence). DNA for the CDR3: TGTGCCTGGAGTGTAATGACGGGGGGGTACAATGAGCAGTTCTTC. The encoded protein is CAWSVMTGGYNEQFF.

The chain links TRBV29-1 to TRBJ2-3, with a weak D call TRBD2 (6 bases). The CDR3 extends over 14 amino acids. Germline CDR1 is SQVTM and CDR2 is ANQGSEA. V was trimmed by 5 bases and J by 2 bases, leaving 14 bases between them. CDR3 sequence reads: CSVHGGLHTDTQYF. CDR3 coding DNA: TGCAGCGTTCATGGGGGACTCCACACAGATACGCAGTATTTT.

About this clone itself: Other nucleotide sequences from this sample produce the same CDR3. This chain uses TRBV5-1 with TRBJ2-3; 8 bases are shared with TRBD1. V shed 0 bases and J 3 bases; nucleotides not matched to a gene: 3. The CDR3 has 15 amino acids. Germline V CDR1 and CDR2: SGHRS, YFSETQ. In nucleotides, the CDR3 is TGCGCCAGCAGCTTGGATGGGACAGGAACAGATACGCAGTATTTT. This encodes CASSLDGTGTDTQYF.

Written as DNA, the CDR3 is TGTGCCAGTAGTATGGGCCTTCGGGCAAGGGGCAATCAGCCCCAGCATTTT. Amino acid sequence: CASSMGLRARGNQPQHF. This sequence joins TRBV19 and TRBJ1-5; D remains ambiguous. Trimming removed 3 bases at V and 2 bases at J, with 17 bases between. This CDR3 region has 17 residues. Germline CDR1 reads LNHDA; CDR2 reads SQIVND (reference sequence).

The chain recombines TRBV6-5 with TRBJ2-1, with D possibly being TRBD1 or TRBD2 (5 bases each). Germline CDR1 reads MNHEY; CDR2 reads SVGAGI. Trimming pared 2 bases from V and 10 bases from J, leaving 18 bases between. The CDR3 has 15 amino acids. The CDR3 protein is CASSYGAGRGEEQFF. CDR3 DNA: TGTGCCAGCAGTTACGGGGCAGGGAGAGGAGAGGAGCAGTTCTTC.

This clone was counted between two and nine times. The rearrangement uses TRBV14 and TRBJ2-2; no firm D call. The CDR3 extends over 13 amino acids. Per germline, CDR1 SGHDN and CDR2 FVKESK. The V end was cut by 4 bases, the J end by 5 bases, with 8 bases between. The CDR3 region has the DNA TGTGCCAGCAGCCCGCGGTGGACCGGGGAGCTGTTTTTT. It is translated as CASSPRWTGELFF.

This clone was recorded only once. The chain uses TRBV5-1 and TRBJ2-2; D gene uncertain. The CDR3 spans 15 residues. Germline V gene lookup returns CDR1 SGHRS and CDR2 YFSETQ. V was clipped by 7 bases and J by 1 base, with 14 bases between them. The DNA for the CDR3 is TGCGCCAGCCGCCCCTACAGCATGAACACCGGGGAGCTGTTTTTT. Translated, it gives CASRPYSMNTGELFF.

The chain carries TRBV18 and TRBJ2-1; 8 bases are a match to TRBD2. The germline V gene has CDR1 KGHSH and CDR2 LQKENI. This CDR3 has 13 residues. J was trimmed by 6 bases and V by 3 bases; bases with no gene match: 1. In DNA, the CDR3 is TGTGCCAGCTCACCCGGGACTAGCAATGAGCAGTTCTTC. It encodes CASSPGTSNEQFF.

The chain carries TRBV28 and TRBJ1-2; D not certain. The CDR3 consists of 12 residues. V was shortened by 5 bases and J by 7 bases, with 11 bases between the two germline ends. Germline V gene sequence: CDR1 MDHEN, CDR2 SYDVKM. The CDR3 coding sequence is TGTGCCAGCAGTGGACCCCTTCGTGGCTACACCTTC. Protein: CASSGPLRGYTF.

The chain employs TRBV18 and TRBJ2-1; 7 positions agree with TRBD1. This CDR3 has 16 residues. Germline CDR1 KGHSH, CDR2 LQKENI. After removal of 5 bases from V and 6 bases from J, the junction contained 13 bases not matched to a gene. The DNA for the CDR3 is TGTGCCAGCTCAACCTTGACAGGGTTTAAGGGCAATGAGCAGTTCTTC. It translates to CASSTLTGFKGNEQFF.

The CDR3: CASSLGEWTGVPYEQYF. CDR3 DNA sequence: TGTGCCAGCAGCTTAGGGGAATGGACAGGGGTACCCTACGAGCAGTACTTC. The genes are TRBV7-9 and TRBJ2-7; 9 bases align to TRBD1. Per the germline V gene, CDR1 is SEHNR and CDR2 is FQNEAQ (reference sequence). The CDR3 contains 17 residues. V shed 1 base, J shed 2 bases, and the junction held 9 bases outside the gene matches.

The rearrangement uses TRBV19 and TRBJ2-7, with D possibly called TRBD1 or TRBD2 (5 bases each). The V end lost 5 bases, the J end lost 4 bases, and 15 bases lay between the germline ends. Looked up from germline, CDR1 is LNHDA and CDR2 is SQIVND (reference sequence). CDR3 size: 14 residues. This CDR3 is CASSPDKRGYEQYF. CDR3 nucleotide sequence: TGTGCCAGTAGTCCAGATAAGAGGGGATACGAGCAGTACTTC. Full variable domain (outside the CDR3, taken from reference TRBV19 and TRBJ2-7): DGGITQSPKYLFRKEGQNVTLSCEQNLNHDAMYWYRQDPGQGLRLIYYSQIVNDFQKGDIAEGYSVSREKKESFPLTVTSAQKNPTAFYLCASSPDKRGYEQYFGPGTRLTVT.

The chain is built from TRBV18 and TRBJ2-5; TRBD2 aligns across 10 bases. CDR1 and CDR2 (germline): KGHSH, LQKENI. The trim removed 1 base at V and 1 base at J, leaving 3 bases unmatched. The CDR3 has 16 residues. In DNA form, the CDR3 reads TGTGCCAGCTCACCACTAGCGGGGGGAATCCAAGAGACCCAGTACTTC. Translating it yields CASSPLAGGIQETQYF.

The gene calls are TRBV19 and TRBJ2-1; D is unresolved. The CDR3 spans 16 residues. The V end lost 3 bases, the J end lost 5 bases, and 17 bases lay between the germline ends. Germline V lookup: CDR1 LNHDA, CDR2 SQIVND (reference sequence). CDR3 region: CASSMGWSQRDNEQFF. CDR3 DNA: TGTGCCAGTAGTATGGGATGGAGTCAACGTGACAATGAGCAGTTCTTC.

This rearrangement joins TRBV4-1 to TRBJ2-2; unclear D gene. This CDR3 comprises 16 residues. Germline-derived CDR1 and CDR2 are MGHRA and YSYEKL. The V and J ends lost 1 base and 1 base respectively, with 10 bases between them. The CDR3 bases are TGCGCCAGCAGCCAAGGTATACTACTGAACACCGGGGAGCTGTTTTTT. Residues: CASSQGILLNTGELFF.

The J gene is TRBJ2-7, the V gene TRBV19; the match to TRBD1 covers 9 bases. The V segment lost 3 bases and the J segment 2 bases; nucleotides outside the gene matches: 5. CDR1 LNHDA and CDR2 SQIVND come from the germline V gene (reference sequence). The CDR3 sequence is 15 residues long. The CDR3 DNA follows: TGTGCCAGTAGTATTGGACAGGGGACGACCTACGAGCAGTACTTC. Its protein is CASSIGQGTTYEQYF.